This T cell receptor (beta chain) emerged from a study of T cell responses to AZD1222 COVID-19 vaccine. General observations from the study: White British people made up most donors, females outnumbered males, and clonal diversity was possibly underestimated. Researchers took repertoire samples only after the peak T cell response had come. Spike-specific TCR repertoires showed rising breadth and depth after two AZD1222 doses. Close to half of all spike-specific TCRs reportedly target regions of the variants that are unmutated.

The table came from immunoSEQ multiplex PCR; TCRdb's copy has only in-frame clones and leaves some out. The sample yields around 50,000 clones, around 84% seen once. Trimming removed 6 bases from V and 0 bases from J; junction bases left unmatched: 10. The CDR3 loop spans 16 amino acids. Germline CDR1 is MNHEY and CDR2 is SMNVEV (reference sequence). For this clone: The antigen remains undetermined.

The chain recombines TRBV27 with TRBJ2-7; 8 nucleotides agree with TRBD1. This TCR came from an adult in good health. The specimen was peripheral blood, collected on day 0 of AZD1222 vaccination. The CDR3 DNA is TGTGCCAGCAGGGAACGACAGGGGCACTCCTCCTACGAGCAGTACTTC. Residues: CASRERQGHSSYEQYF.